This T cell receptor beta chain came from a study of blood T cells in healthy people across ages. Study results and limitations: Donors of long life had a larger count of naive CD4+ cells and greater diversity than aged donors. A roughly linear fall in TCR beta diversity per million T cells was seen with increasing age.

Germline CDR1 is ENHRY and CDR2 is SYGVKD. The CDR3 spans 13 residues. The authors ran a second PCR of roughly 6 to 12 cycles using a sample-barcoded 5' primer and a J-beta primer mix. The authors tagged each cDNA molecule using a template-switch adaptor with 12 random nucleotides. Each CDR3 protein is one row after TCRdb ran MiXCR on the 5' RACE reads. The table shows approximately 1,700,000 distinct CDR3 sequences, with about 39% occurring only once. In the case of this clonotype: What it binds is unknown. At one end the junction does not follow the germline gene, possibly because of a read error.

Extractions gave at least 5 micrograms of total RNA per sample. The V and J genes are TRBV10-3 and TRBJ1-2; TRBD1 matches at 11 bases. Sample: blood. The TCR was taken from a human donor in good health. In DNA form, the CDR3 reads TGTACCATCAGTGGACAGGGGGCAGGTGGCTACACCTTC. Translation: CTISGQGAGGYTF.